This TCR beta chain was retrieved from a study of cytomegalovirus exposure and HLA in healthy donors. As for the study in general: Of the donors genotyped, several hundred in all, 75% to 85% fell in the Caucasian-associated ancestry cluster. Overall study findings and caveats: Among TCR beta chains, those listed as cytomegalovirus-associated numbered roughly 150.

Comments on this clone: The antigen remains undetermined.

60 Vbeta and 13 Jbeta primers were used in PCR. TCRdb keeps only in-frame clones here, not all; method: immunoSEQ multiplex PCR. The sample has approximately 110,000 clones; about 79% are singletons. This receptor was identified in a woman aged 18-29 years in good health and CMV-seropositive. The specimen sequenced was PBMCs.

The CDR3 region is CASSLPGLGQETQYF. The CDR3, as DNA: TGTGCCAGCAGTCTTCCGGGACTAGGGCAAGAGACCCAGTACTTC. The V gene is TRBV6-5, the J gene TRBJ2-5; 8 bases align to TRBD2. The CDR3 totals 15 residues. V trimming: 5 bases; J trimming: 2 bases; junction bases outside the gene matches: 7. Germline V gene sequence: CDR1 MNHEY, CDR2 SVGAGI.